These T cell receptor beta chains were read from a single sample in a study of blood T cell repertoires in COVID-19. The table came from immunoSEQ multiplex PCR; TCRdb's copy has only in-frame clones and leaves some out. The repertoire consists of 200,000 or so clones, with about 86% occurring once and the leading ten covering approximately 1.2%. The sample taken for sequencing was PBMCs or T cells enriched from blood (not recorded which). These receptors were collected from a middle-aged woman with acute COVID-19. The CDR3 runs from the conserved cysteine through the conserved F or W. D genes are given only for firm matches. The size of a clone is reported for some rows only, either as once, few or many, or as a class for expanded clones.

>.|TRBJ1-1|TRBV7-2|TRBD1
CASSTRTGKNTEAFF
TGTGCCAGCAGCACGAGGACAGGGAAAAACACTGAAGCTTTCTTT
>.|TRBJ1-1|TRBV4-1|.
CASSQDPLRVEAFF
TGCGCCAGCAGCCAAGACCCCCTGAGGGTCGAAGCTTTCTTT
>.|TRBJ1-1|TRBV5-4|.
CASSLAGGRYTEAFF
TGTGCCAGCAGCTTGGCCGGGGGAAGGTACACTGAAGCTTTCTTT
>.|TRBJ2-7|TRBV11-2|.
CASSLDQSGDYSYEQYF
TGTGCCAGCAGCTTAGATCAGTCAGGGGATTACTCCTACGAGCAGTACTTC
>.|TRBJ2-7|TRBV6-6|.
CASSYSAEQYF
TGTGCCAGCAGTTACTCGGCCGAGCAGTACTTC
>once|TRBJ1-2|TRBV5-1|TRBD1
CASSLVTGADYTF
TGCGCCAGCAGCTTGGTCACAGGGGCGGACTACACCTTC
>.|TRBJ2-2|TRBV27|TRBD2
CASSKRGGWTGELFF
TGTGCCAGCTCTAAGCGGGGGGGCTGGACCGGGGAGCTGTTTTTT
>.|TRBJ2-3|TRBV2|.
CASSVRGGSTDTQYF
TGTGCCAGCAGTGTTCGGGGTGGGAGCACAGATACGCAGTATTTT
>.|TRBJ1-6|TRBV7-8|.
CASSREGRGDSPLHF
TGTGCCAGCAGCCGAGAGGGGCGGGGGGACTCACCCCTCCACTTT
>.|TRBJ2-5|TRBV20-1|.
CSGVPGETQYF
TGCAGTGGGGTTCCAGGCGAGACCCAGTACTTC
>.|TRBJ1-4|TRBV27|.
CASSFTQGGKLFF
TGTGCCAGCAGTTTCACACAGGGTGGAAAACTGTTTTTT
>.|TRBJ1-1|TRBV29-1|.
CSVGPGKNTEAFF
TGCAGCGTTGGGCCGGGAAAGAACACTGAAGCTTTCTTT
>.|TRBJ2-1|TRBV5-5|TRBD2
CASSLASGSPPVTNEQFF
TGTGCCAGCAGCTTGGCTAGCGGGAGTCCCCCGGTTACCAATGAGCAGTTCTTC
>.|TRBJ1-1|TRBV11-2|.
CASSFLGGSEAFF
TGTGCCAGCAGCTTTTTAGGAGGATCTGAAGCTTTCTTT
>once|TRBJ2-5|TRBV5-5|.
CASSLRETQYF
TGTGCCAGCAGCTTGCGAGAGACCCAGTACTTC
>few|TRBJ2-3|TRBV5-1|.
CASSLDRADTQYF
TGCGCCAGCAGCTTGGACAGGGCAGATACGCAGTATTTT
>.|TRBJ2-1|TRBV29-1|.
CSVAKLVPNYNEQFF
TGCAGCGTAGCAAAACTAGTCCCAAACTACAATGAGCAGTTCTTC
>.|TRBJ2-1|TRBV30|.
CAWSWTTYNEQFF
TGTGCCTGGAGCTGGACTACCTACAATGAGCAGTTCTTC
>.|TRBJ1-2|TRBV19|.
CASSMGQWLTDMGGYTF
TGTGCCAGTAGTATGGGGCAGTGGCTCACAGATATGGGCGGCTACACCTTC
>.|TRBJ1-5|TRBV2|.
CASSELGQSNQPQHF
TGTGCCAGCAGTGAATTAGGACAGAGCAATCAGCCCCAGCATTTT
>.|TRBJ1-1|TRBV2|TRBD1
CASSARTGRAFF
TGTGCCAGCAGTGCTAGGACAGGGCGAGCTTTCTTT
>.|TRBJ1-5|TRBV6-5|TRBD1
CASSRQGGQPQHF
TGTGCCAGCAGTCGCCAGGGGGGTCAGCCCCAGCATTTT
>.|TRBJ1-2|TRBV24-1|.
CATSDSGYGYTF
TGTGCCACCAGTGATTCCGGGTATGGCTACACCTTC
>.|TRBJ1-6|TRBV7-9|.
CASSLGQSSPLHF
TGTGCCAGCAGCTTGGGACAAAGTTCACCCCTCCACTTT
>.|TRBJ2-1|TRBV5-1|TRBD2
CASSWGSLAGITLSYNEQFF
TGCGCCAGCAGCTGGGGCTCACTAGCGGGAATCACATTAAGTTACAATGAGCAGTTCTTC